Listed below are T cell receptor beta chains from one sample, sequenced in a study of T cells in Graves' hyperthyroidism and ophthalmopathy. TCRdb independently ran MiXCR on the multiplex PCR reads; one entry per CDR3 protein. The sample has some 600,000 distinct CDR3 sequences, over 11% seen once. Sequenced sample: blood. The source of these receptors is a woman aged 30 to 39 with Graves' hyperthyroidism that later progressed to Graves' ophthalmopathy. Both conserved end residues are part of each CDR3. A D gene is named only where the DNA matches it firmly. Size is omitted from some rows. Given values are once, few, many or a class for expanded clones.

abundance: many; j_gene: TRBJ1-1; d_gene: .; v_gene: TRBV5-6; CDR3nt: TGTGCCAGCAGCTTGGAGTGGACCACGAACACTGAAGCTTTCTTT; CDR3aa: CASSLEWTTNTEAFF
abundance: many; j_gene: TRBJ2-1; d_gene: TRBD2; v_gene: TRBV11-3; CDR3nt: TGTGCCAGCAGCTTTAGTGAGGCGGGAGGCCACTACAATGAGCAGTTCTTC; CDR3aa: CASSFSEAGGHYNEQFF
abundance: .; j_gene: TRBJ1-3; d_gene: .; v_gene: TRBV6-5; CDR3nt: TGTGCCAGCAGCTTTACTGGACAGAATGGAAACACCATATATTTT; CDR3aa: CASSFTGQNGNTIYF
abundance: many; j_gene: TRBJ2-7; d_gene: .; v_gene: TRBV6-1; CDR3nt: TGTGCCAGCAGGCCCGGGACAACATACTACGAGCAGTACTTC; CDR3aa: CASRPGTTYYEQYF
abundance: many; j_gene: TRBJ2-3; d_gene: TRBD2; v_gene: TRBV2; CDR3nt: TGTGCCAGCAGTGATCCCGAACTAGCGGGAGGGAATACGCAGTATTTT; CDR3aa: CASSDPELAGGNTQYF
abundance: many; j_gene: TRBJ2-1; d_gene: .; v_gene: TRBV30; CDR3nt: TGTGCCTGGAGTGTACTCAGCGGCGGTAAATTTGAGCAGTTCTTC; CDR3aa: CAWSVLSGGKFEQFF
abundance: many; j_gene: TRBJ2-1; d_gene: TRBD2; v_gene: TRBV6-1; CDR3nt: TGTGCCAGCAGCTTGCTAGCGGGAGAGGGCAATGAGCAGTTCTTC; CDR3aa: CASSLLAGEGNEQFF
abundance: many; j_gene: TRBJ2-7; d_gene: .; v_gene: TRBV2; CDR3nt: TGTGCCAGCAGTGGGCTCGAGCAGTACTTC; CDR3aa: CASSGLEQYF
abundance: many; j_gene: TRBJ2-2; d_gene: TRBD2; v_gene: TRBV7-2; CDR3nt: TGTGCCAGCAGGCGGACTAGCGGATCTATTTACACCGGGGAGCTGTTTTTT; CDR3aa: CASRRTSGSIYTGELFF
abundance: many; j_gene: TRBJ1-1; d_gene: .; v_gene: TRBV5-1; CDR3nt: TGCGCCAGCAGCCCGACAACCAGAATGACTGAAGCTTTCTTT; CDR3aa: CASSPTTRMTEAFF
abundance: many; j_gene: TRBJ1-2; d_gene: .; v_gene: TRBV3-1; CDR3nt: TGTGCCAGCAGCCATACGGGCCCCATCTATGGCTACACCTTC; CDR3aa: CASSHTGPIYGYTF
abundance: .; j_gene: TRBJ2-3; d_gene: TRBD2; v_gene: TRBV24-1; CDR3nt: TGTGCCACCAGTGACCCGCCTAGCGGGCGGGATACGCAGTATTTT; CDR3aa: CATSDPPSGRDTQYF
abundance: many; j_gene: TRBJ2-7; d_gene: TRBD2; v_gene: TRBV20-1; CDR3nt: TGCAGTGCTAGTCCAACCAGGAGCGGGAGAGTCACCTACGAGCAGTACTTC; CDR3aa: CSASPTRSGRVTYEQYF
abundance: many; j_gene: TRBJ2-5; d_gene: TRBD2; v_gene: TRBV7-3; CDR3nt: TGTGCCAGCAGCCAAGGTTTAGGAGGGAGGGGAGGGGAGACCCAGTACTTC; CDR3aa: CASSQGLGGRGGETQYF
abundance: few; j_gene: TRBJ2-1; d_gene: .; v_gene: TRBV6-5; CDR3nt: TGTGCCAGCAGTTACGGCCGGGTGGATGAGCAGTTCTTC; CDR3aa: CASSYGRVDEQFF
abundance: many; j_gene: TRBJ1-1; d_gene: .; v_gene: TRBV19; CDR3nt: TGTGCCAGTAGTATGGGTGGCGGGAACACTGAAGCTTTCTTT; CDR3aa: CASSMGGGNTEAFF
abundance: many; j_gene: TRBJ1-2; d_gene: TRBD1; v_gene: TRBV27; CDR3nt: TGTGCCAGCAGTTCAGGGGGGTATGGCTACACCTTC; CDR3aa: CASSSGGYGYTF
abundance: many; j_gene: TRBJ1-1; d_gene: .; v_gene: TRBV12-3/TRBV12-4; CDR3nt: TGTGCCAGCAGTTTATCTGAAGCTTTCTTT; CDR3aa: CASSLSEAFF
abundance: many; j_gene: TRBJ1-1; d_gene: TRBD1; v_gene: TRBV19; CDR3nt: TGTGCCACCCAGGGGGAACCTGCGAACACTGAAGCTTTCTTT; CDR3aa: CATQGEPANTEAFF
abundance: .; j_gene: TRBJ1-5; d_gene: .; v_gene: TRBV4-1; CDR3nt: TGCGCCAGCAGCCTCGGGTCCCCTAATAGCAATCAGCCCCAGCATTTT; CDR3aa: CASSLGSPNSNQPQHF
abundance: many; j_gene: TRBJ2-7; d_gene: .; v_gene: TRBV6-5; CDR3nt: TGTGCCAGCAGTTACCCAGAGGCCGGGACAAGGAGACCTAGCGGTATCTACGAGCAGTACTTC; CDR3aa: CASSYPEAGTRRPSGIYEQYF
abundance: .; j_gene: TRBJ2-7; d_gene: .; v_gene: TRBV2; CDR3nt: TGTGCCAGCAGTTACTATCTAGGTAGCGAGCAGTACTTC; CDR3aa: CASSYYLGSEQYF
abundance: .; j_gene: TRBJ1-1; d_gene: .; v_gene: TRBV2; CDR3nt: TGTGCCAGCAGTGAAAGGTTGGAGAACACTGAAGCTTTCTTT; CDR3aa: CASSERLENTEAFF
abundance: few; j_gene: TRBJ2-7; d_gene: .; v_gene: TRBV6-5; CDR3nt: TGTGCCAGCAGTTACTTTGACCGCAGCTCCTACGAGCAGTACTTC; CDR3aa: CASSYFDRSSYEQYF
abundance: .; j_gene: TRBJ2-3; d_gene: .; v_gene: TRBV12-3/TRBV12-4; CDR3nt: TGTGCCAGCAGTTTTGCAATCGAGACTAATACGCAGTATTTT; CDR3aa: CASSFAIETNTQYF
abundance: many; j_gene: TRBJ2-4; d_gene: .; v_gene: TRBV4-1; CDR3nt: TGCGCCAGCAGCCAAGATTCAGTCCCATTCGAGGAAAACATTCAGTACTTC; CDR3aa: CASSQDSVPFEENIQYF
abundance: many; j_gene: TRBJ1-1; d_gene: .; v_gene: TRBV12-3/TRBV12-4; CDR3nt: TGTGCCAGCAGTTTAGGGGCAAGGGGGACTGAAGCTTTCTTT; CDR3aa: CASSLGARGTEAFF
abundance: many; j_gene: TRBJ2-3; d_gene: .; v_gene: TRBV12-3/TRBV12-4; CDR3nt: TGTGCCAGCAGTTTAACTACAGGGAAAGTTACGCAGTATTTT; CDR3aa: CASSLTTGKVTQYF
abundance: few; j_gene: TRBJ1-5; d_gene: .; v_gene: TRBV30; CDR3nt: TGTGCCTGTGAGGAGGGCAATCAGCCCCAGCATTTT; CDR3aa: CACEEGNQPQHF
abundance: many; j_gene: TRBJ2-2; d_gene: TRBD2; v_gene: TRBV29-1; CDR3nt: TGCAGCGTACGTACCGGGACTACGAACACCGGGGAGCTGTTTTTT; CDR3aa: CSVRTGTTNTGELFF
abundance: .; j_gene: TRBJ2-1; d_gene: .; v_gene: TRBV6-1; CDR3nt: TGTGCCAGCACCTGGGGGGCGATTTACAATGAGCAGTTCTTC; CDR3aa: CASTWGAIYNEQFF
abundance: many; j_gene: TRBJ1-1; d_gene: .; v_gene: TRBV30; CDR3nt: TGTGCCTCTGTACACCGGAGCACTGAAGCTTTCTTT; CDR3aa: CASVHRSTEAFF
abundance: many; j_gene: TRBJ1-1; d_gene: .; v_gene: TRBV10-3; CDR3nt: TGTGCCATCAGTGACAGACAGACTGAAGCTTTCTTT; CDR3aa: CAISDRQTEAFF
abundance: few; j_gene: TRBJ2-1; d_gene: TRBD2; v_gene: TRBV9; CDR3nt: TGTGCCAGCAGCTCCCGGACTAGCGGGAGGGCCAATGAGCAGTTCTTC; CDR3aa: CASSSRTSGRANEQFF
abundance: .; j_gene: TRBJ1-5; d_gene: .; v_gene: TRBV7-2; CDR3nt: TGTGCCAGCAGCTCCCAGGGTTGGTACGAACAGCCCCAGCAATTT; CDR3aa: CASSSQGWYEQPQQF
abundance: few; j_gene: TRBJ2-1; d_gene: TRBD2; v_gene: TRBV12-3/TRBV12-4; CDR3nt: TGTGCCAGCAGTAAGCGACTAGCGCAATACAATGAGCAGTTCTTC; CDR3aa: CASSKRLAQYNEQFF
abundance: many; j_gene: TRBJ2-7; d_gene: .; v_gene: TRBV20-1; CDR3nt: TGCAGTGCTAGAGAAACCGGGACGGATGCCTACGAGCAGTACTTC; CDR3aa: CSARETGTDAYEQYF
abundance: many; j_gene: TRBJ2-5; d_gene: TRBD1; v_gene: TRBV28; CDR3nt: TGTGCCAGCAGACCCATCGGACCCGACAGGGGGGAGACCCAGTACTTC; CDR3aa: CASRPIGPDRGETQYF
abundance: many; j_gene: TRBJ2-3; d_gene: .; v_gene: TRBV20-1; CDR3nt: TGCAGTGCTAGAGACGGAGTCACAGATACGCAGTATTTT; CDR3aa: CSARDGVTDTQYF
abundance: many; j_gene: TRBJ1-1; d_gene: .; v_gene: TRBV2; CDR3nt: TGTGCCAGCAGAAAAGGGGCGAACACTGAAGCTTTCTTT; CDR3aa: CASRKGANTEAFF
abundance: many; j_gene: TRBJ1-5; d_gene: .; v_gene: TRBV30; CDR3nt: TGTGCCTGGAGTGTATGGGGGGGCAATCAGCCCCAGCATTTT; CDR3aa: CAWSVWGGNQPQHF
abundance: .; j_gene: TRBJ2-2; d_gene: .; v_gene: TRBV20-1; CDR3nt: TGCAGTGCCCTTCTACCAACAGGGACCGGGGAGCTGTTTTTT; CDR3aa: CSALLPTGTGELFF
abundance: .; j_gene: TRBJ1-2; d_gene: .; v_gene: TRBV20-1; CDR3nt: TGCAGTGCTCGGGTTAGGGAGACTCGACACCTTAACTATGGCTACACCTTC; CDR3aa: CSARVRETRHLNYGYTF
abundance: many; j_gene: TRBJ2-7; d_gene: TRBD1; v_gene: TRBV20-1; CDR3nt: TGCAGTGCTCATCTCGGACAGGGCGGCTCCTACGAGCAGTACTTC; CDR3aa: CSAHLGQGGSYEQYF
abundance: .; j_gene: TRBJ2-1; d_gene: .; v_gene: TRBV7-3; CDR3nt: TGTGCCAGCAGCCCCCAGAGTGCAGCGGTATACAATGAGCAGTTCTTC; CDR3aa: CASSPQSAAVYNEQFF
abundance: many; j_gene: TRBJ1-2; d_gene: .; v_gene: TRBV6-2/TRBV6-3; CDR3nt: TGTGCCAGCGCCAAGGTGCCCTATGGCTACACCTTC; CDR3aa: CASAKVPYGYTF
abundance: .; j_gene: TRBJ1-1; d_gene: .; v_gene: TRBV6-2/TRBV6-3; CDR3nt: TGTGCCAGCAGGGTGGTGAGGACTGAAGCTTTCTTT; CDR3aa: CASRVVRTEAFF
abundance: many; j_gene: TRBJ2-1; d_gene: .; v_gene: TRBV12-5; CDR3nt: TGTGCTAGTGGTTTTAAGGACAATGAGCAGTTCTTC; CDR3aa: CASGFKDNEQFF
abundance: many; j_gene: TRBJ2-5; d_gene: .; v_gene: TRBV7-9; CDR3nt: TGTGCCAGCAGTTCCGTTATAGAGACCCAGTACTTC; CDR3aa: CASSSVIETQYF
abundance: many; j_gene: TRBJ2-7; d_gene: TRBD2; v_gene: TRBV7-7; CDR3nt: TGTGCTAGCAGCCCCACCCTAGCGGGGTTGGAGCAGTACTTC; CDR3aa: CASSPTLAGLEQYF
abundance: few; j_gene: TRBJ2-5; d_gene: .; v_gene: TRBV29-1; CDR3nt: TGCAGCGTTGAAAAACAAGAGCAAGAGACCCAGTACTTC; CDR3aa: CSVEKQEQETQYF
abundance: .; j_gene: TRBJ2-7; d_gene: .; v_gene: TRBV2; CDR3nt: TGTGCCAGGGGTAGTAGCGGCGAGCAGTACTTC; CDR3aa: CARGSSGEQYF
abundance: many; j_gene: TRBJ1-6; d_gene: .; v_gene: TRBV28; CDR3nt: TGTGCCAGCAGTTTATTGGAGGTTAATTCACCCCTCCACTTT; CDR3aa: CASSLLEVNSPLHF